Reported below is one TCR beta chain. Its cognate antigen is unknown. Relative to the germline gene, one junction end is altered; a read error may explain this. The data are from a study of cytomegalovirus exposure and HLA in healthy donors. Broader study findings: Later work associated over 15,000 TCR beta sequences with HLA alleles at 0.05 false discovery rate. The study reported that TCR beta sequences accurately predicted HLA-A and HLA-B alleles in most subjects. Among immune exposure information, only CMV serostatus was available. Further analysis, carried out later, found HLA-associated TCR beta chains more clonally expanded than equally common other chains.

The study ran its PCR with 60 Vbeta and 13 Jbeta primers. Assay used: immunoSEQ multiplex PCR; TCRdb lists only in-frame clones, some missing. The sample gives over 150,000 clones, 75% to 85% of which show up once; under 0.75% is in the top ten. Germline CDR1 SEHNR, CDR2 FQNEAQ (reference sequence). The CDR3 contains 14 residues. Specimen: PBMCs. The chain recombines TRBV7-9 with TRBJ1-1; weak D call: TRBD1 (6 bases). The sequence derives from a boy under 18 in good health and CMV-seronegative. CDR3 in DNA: TGTTCCAGCAGCATGGACAGCCTGAACACTGAAGCTTTCTTT. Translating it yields CSSSMDSLNTEAFF.